One and the same sample provided the 31 T cell receptor beta chains below, sequenced in a study of cytomegalovirus exposure and HLA in healthy donors. The primer mix had 60 Vbeta and 13 Jbeta primers. Produced via immunoSEQ multiplex PCR; TCRdb's table is partial and in-frame only. The data contain around 160,000 clones, 65% to 80% of them seen just once; the ten biggest clones take up roughly 2.6%. Specimen: PBMCs. All receptors derive from a woman aged 35 to 49 in good health and CMV-seropositive.

The chain is built from TRBV10-3 and TRBJ2-2, with 9 bases identical to TRBD2. Germline V gene sequence: CDR1 ENHRY, CDR2 SYGVKD. V shed 8 bases, J shed 4 bases, and the junction held 2 bases outside the gene matches. This CDR3 comprises 13 residues. The CDR3 DNA reads as TGTGCCATCGAGACTAGCGGCACCGGGGAGCTGTTTTTT. Translation gives CAIETSGTGELFF.

This clone was seen a few times. The rearrangement joins TRBV10-1 to TRBJ1-4, with D hard to call. V was cut by 4 bases and J by 7 bases, with 13 bases left in between. CDR1 WNHNN and CDR2 SYGVQD come from the germline V gene (reference sequence). The CDR3 runs to 14 residues. The CDR3 DNA is TGCGCCAGCAGTGTATCGGGTTCCGGTGAAAAACTGTTTTTT. Protein: CASSVSGSGEKLFF.

This chain connects TRBV5-6 to TRBJ1-5; 7 nucleotides line up with TRBD1. CDR1 is SGHDT, CDR2 YYEEEE, per germline. This CDR3 spans 15 amino acids. V trimming: 4 bases; J trimming: 5 bases; junction bases outside the gene matches: 9. CDR3 in amino acids: CASSGWGQRHQPQHF. The DNA of the CDR3 is TGTGCCAGCAGCGGGTGGGGACAGAGGCATCAGCCCCAGCATTTT.

V is TRBV18 and J is TRBJ2-7; 8 bases fit TRBD1. Germline values: CDR1 KGHSH, CDR2 LQKENI. The CDR3 is 14 residues long. Trimming at V came to 6 bases and at J to 2 bases, leaving 6 bases not matched to a gene. The CDR3: CASSPRDRTYEQYF. CDR3 coding DNA: TGTGCCAGCTCCCCGCGGGACAGGACCTACGAGCAGTACTTC.

In its sample, this clone was seen a few times. V is TRBV10-3 and J is TRBJ1-2; D remains unclear. Trimming took off 11 bases at V and 7 bases at J, with 23 bases between the two ends. Germline values: CDR1 ENHRY, CDR2 SYGVKD. The CDR3 is 14 residues long. CDR3: CAAGEPRLGGGYTF. The CDR3 bases are TGTGCCGCAGGCGAGCCAAGACTTGGAGGTGGCTACACCTTC.

This clone was detected only a few times. V usage is TRBV11-3 and J usage is TRBJ2-7; tentative D call: TRBD2 (6 bases). This CDR3 has 16 residues. The germline CDR1 and CDR2 sequences are SGHNT and YENEEA. Between the trimmed V and J ends, which lost 0 bases and 4 bases, there was a span of 16 bases. The CDR3, as DNA: TGTGCCAGCAGCTTAGAGCCTAGCGCATCCTTATACGAGCAGTACTTC. Translated, it gives CASSLEPSASLYEQYF.

The gene calls are TRBV9 and TRBJ1-2; D is uncertain. This CDR3 comprises 15 residues. Trimming stripped 3 bases from V and 1 base from J, with 13 bases between. Germline CDR1 reads SGDLS; CDR2 reads YYNGEE. In nucleotides, the CDR3 is TGTGCCAGCAGCGGACTACGAACAGATAACTATGGCTACACCTTC. Its protein product is CASSGLRTDNYGYTF.

There are a few counts of this clone. The V call is TRBV6-7, the J call TRBJ2-7, with D perhaps matching TRBD1 (5 bases). TRBV6-7 is known as an ORF, though its function is uncertain. There are 13 residues in the CDR3. Trimming cost V 6 bases and J 2 bases, with 11 bases left between them. The CDR3 protein is CASRDSRTYEQYF. CDR3 coding DNA: TGTGCCAGCAGAGACAGTCGGACCTACGAGCAGTACTTC.

Only one count was recorded for this clone. CDR3 sequence: CASTAGTPNYGYTF. In DNA, the CDR3 is TGTGCCAGTACCGCCGGGACTCCTAACTATGGCTACACCTTC. The V call is TRBV19, the J call TRBJ1-2; D perhaps matches TRBD1 (5 bases). CDR3 length: 14 residues. CDR1 LNHDA and CDR2 SQIVND come from the germline V gene (reference sequence). With 7 bases removed from V and 0 bases from J, the gap between germline ends came to 12 bases.

A single count supports this clone. The chain uses TRBV19 and TRBJ1-5, with D hard to call. Germline CDR1 is LNHDA and CDR2 is SQIVND (reference sequence). CDR3 size: 15 residues. V was shortened by 3 bases and J by 7 bases, with 16 bases between the two germline ends. The CDR3 nucleotides are TGTGCCAGTAGTATCGGTAACTTGGGGAGCCAGCCCCAGCATTTT. This codes for CASSIGNLGSQPQHF.

This chain links TRBV19 with TRBJ2-2; TRBD1 matches at 10 bases. CDR3 length equals 17 residues. V lost 5 bases and J lost 0; bases outside the gene matches: 6. Per germline, CDR1 LNHDA and CDR2 SQIVND (reference sequence). CDR3 sequence (DNA): TGTGCCAGTAGTCGCTCGACAGGGGGCCCGAACACCGGGGAGCTGTTTTTT. Translating gives CASSRSTGGPNTGELFF.

The chain employs TRBV29-1 and TRBJ2-5, with D tentatively TRBD1 (5 bases). The CDR3 spans 12 residues. The V gene's germline CDR1 is SQVTM and CDR2 ANQGSEA. The V end lost 5 bases, the J end lost 0 bases, and 7 bases lay between the germline ends. CDR3 nucleotide sequence: TGCAGCGTTTCGACAGACCAAGAGACCCAGTACTTC. Translation gives CSVSTDQETQYF. The whole variable domain, remainder taken from reference TRBV29-1 and TRBJ2-5, is SAVISQKPSRDICQRGTSLTIQCQVDSQVTMMFWYRQQPGQSLTLIATANQGSEATYESGFVIDKFPISRPNLTFSTLTVSNMSPEDSSIYLCSVSTDQETQYFGPGTRLLVL.

This sequence joins TRBV7-8 and TRBJ2-7; maybe TRBD2 (5 bases). The germline V gene has CDR1 SGHVS and CDR2 FQNEAQ. The CDR3 sequence is 16 residues long. V lost 1 base and J 3 bases, leaving 16 bases between the germline ends. The CDR3 coding sequence is TGTGCCAGCAGCTTAGTAAGGGCAGCGGCCTACTACGAGCAGTACTTC. Translated: CASSLVRAAAYYEQYF.

The chain carries TRBV7-2 and TRBJ1-4, with 8 bases aligning to TRBD1. V was clipped by 5 bases and J by 8 bases; unmatched bases: 10. The CDR3 loop spans 15 amino acids. Looked up from germline, CDR1 is SGHTA and CDR2 is FQGNSA. DNA of the CDR3: TGTGCCAGCAGCGCCACTGGACAGGGCGTCGAAAAACTGTTTTTT. Amino acid sequence: CASSATGQGVEKLFF.

This chain connects TRBV18 to TRBJ1-1; 7 bases fit TRBD1. With 3 bases clipped from V and 1 base from J, the junction kept 8 bases outside the gene matches. CDR1 and CDR2 (germline): KGHSH, LQKENI. This CDR3 contains 16 residues. Here the CDR3 reads CASSPFTGQENTEAFF. As DNA, the CDR3 is TGTGCCAGCTCACCCTTTACCGGACAGGAGAACACTGAAGCTTTCTTT. Full variable domain (outside the CDR3, taken from reference TRBV18 and TRBJ1-1): NAGVMQNPRHLVRRRGQEARLRCSPMKGHSHVYWYRQLPEEGLKFMVYLQKENIIDESGMPKERFSAEFPKEGPSILRIQQVVRGDSAAYFCASSPFTGQENTEAFFGQGTRLTVV.

Concerning this clone: A clone one base away is much larger, so this may be a read error. This chain's CDR3 is CASSSDISGYTF. CDR3 bases: TGTGCCAGCAGCTCCGACATATCCGGCTACACCTTC. The rearrangement uses TRBV5-4 and TRBJ1-2; no clear D. The CDR3 length is 12 residues. Germline CDR1 SGHNT, CDR2 YYREEE (reference sequence). The ends were cut back, 3 bases at V and 8 bases at J, with 11 bases in the middle. Together with reference TRBV5-4 and TRBJ1-2, the CDR3 gives the full variable domain: ETGVTQSPTHLIKTRGQQVTLRCSSQSGHNTVSWYQQALGQGPQFIFQYYREEENGRGNFPPRFSGLQFPNYSSELNVNALELDDSALYLCASSSDISGYTFGSGTRLTVV.

This chain joins TRBV5-1 and TRBJ2-5; 9 positions agree with TRBD2. The J call is doubtful: the DNA matches TRBJ2-7 better. Germline-derived CDR1 and CDR2 are SGHRS and YFSETQ. This CDR3 has 15 amino acids. The chain's CDR3 is CASSWREGNSYEQYF. CDR3 DNA sequence: TGCGCCAGCAGCTGGCGGGAGGGCAACTCCTACGAGCAGTACTTC.

The chain couples TRBV10-3 to TRBJ2-3; 8 bases match TRBD2. The J segment lost 3 bases and the V segment lost 3 bases, leaving 8 bases of the junction unmatched. Germline-derived CDR1 and CDR2 are ENHRY and SYGVKD. This CDR3 is built from 16 residues. CDR3 sequence (DNA): TGTGCCATCAGTGATTCGGCCGGGGGGGCTACAGATACGCAGTATTTT. It translates to CAISDSAGGATDTQYF.

V gene TRBV5-4 combines with J gene TRBJ1-2; TRBD1 matches 7 bases. The CDR3 contains 16 residues. J was trimmed by 8 bases and V by 3 bases; bases with no gene match: 16. CDR1 SGHNT and CDR2 YYREEE come from the germline V gene (reference sequence). The CDR3 protein is CASSSPTSRQGAGYTF. DNA of the CDR3: TGTGCCAGCAGCTCCCCCACCTCTAGACAGGGTGCGGGCTACACCTTC.

The chain has TRBV28 and TRBJ1-3, with 9 bases that match TRBD1. The CDR3 spans 14 residues. The germline V gene encodes CDR1 MDHEN and CDR2 SYDVKM. The junction had 5 bases not matched to a gene; V was cut back by 4 bases and J by 7 bases. This CDR3 is CASSSSTGGNTIYF. DNA for the CDR3: TGTGCCAGCAGTTCGTCGACAGGGGGGAACACCATATATTTT.

Regarding this clone: The sample carries other DNA sequences with the same CDR3. This chain connects TRBV7-2 to TRBJ1-5; no reliable D call. Germline V gene lookup returns CDR1 SGHTA and CDR2 FQGNSA. V lost 2 bases and J lost 4, with 6 bases in between. The CDR3 loop spans 13 amino acids. The CDR3 nucleotides are TGTGCCAGCAGCTTAAGAGGGAATCAGCCCCAGCATTTT. It translates to CASSLRGNQPQHF.

This chain links TRBV11-3 with TRBJ2-1, with D possibly TRBD2 on 6 matching bases. The CDR3 has 15 residues. CDR1 and CDR2 from the germline V gene are SGHNT and YENEEA. Between the trimmed V and J ends, which lost 3 bases and 8 bases, there was a span of 17 bases. CDR3 sequence: CASSLDGRDRDEQFF. The CDR3 nucleotides read TGTGCCAGCAGCTTGGATGGGCGGGATAGGGATGAGCAGTTCTTC.

The genes are TRBV12-5 and TRBJ2-3; perhaps TRBD2 as D (5 bases). CDR3 length: 13 amino acids. Germline V CDR1 and CDR2: LGHNT, FRNRAP. Deletions cut 1 base from V and 3 bases from J, with 5 bases between. The CDR3 loop reads CASGLGTTDTQYF. In DNA, the CDR3 is TGTGCTAGTGGTTTGGGGACTACAGATACGCAGTATTTT.

The rearrangement links TRBV6-6 to TRBJ1-6; D may be TRBD1 (5 bases). Germline loops: CDR1 MNHNY, CDR2 SVGAGI (reference sequence). The V and J ends lost 4 bases and 6 bases respectively, with 16 bases between them. The CDR3 has 16 amino acids. CDR3 nucleotide sequence: TGTGCCAGCAGTTCAGACCTTAGGAGGGGTAATTCACCCCTCCACTTT. Translated: CASSSDLRRGNSPLHF.

The chain recombines TRBV10-3 with TRBJ2-5, with 9 bases matching TRBD1. The DNA end is more similar to TRBJ2-7, so the J call may be wrong. Germline CDR1 and CDR2: ENHRY and SYGVKD. The CDR3 has 15 residues. CDR3 in amino acids: CATESTGTGKHEQYF. The CDR3 DNA follows: TGTGCCACGGAGTCAACCGGGACAGGGAAGCACGAGCAGTACTTC.

The CDR3 spells CSVEVGTEDNEQFF. The CDR3 DNA sequence: TGCAGCGTTGAAGTCGGGACAGAAGACAATGAGCAGTTCTTC. This rearrangement joins TRBV29-1 to TRBJ2-1, with 7 bases lining up with TRBD1. This CDR3 has 14 amino acids. Germline V gene sequence: CDR1 SQVTM, CDR2 ANQGSEA. Unmatched junction bases numbered 5, after V lost 1 base and J lost 5 bases.

V and J are TRBV18 and TRBJ1-5, with a tentative D call TRBD1 (5 bases). Germline V gives CDR1 KGHSH, CDR2 LQKENI. Trimming shortened V by 8 bases and J by 0 bases, and 8 bases separated the two germline ends. The CDR3 runs 13 residues. CDR3 protein: CASRQGSNQPQHF. The DNA of the CDR3 is TGTGCCAGCCGCCAGGGTAGCAATCAGCCCCAGCATTTT.

The V call is TRBV11-3, the J call TRBJ2-7; TRBD1 matches 11 bases. The trim removed 5 bases at V and 1 base at J, leaving 7 bases unmatched. The CDR3 length is 16 residues. Germline V gives CDR1 SGHNT, CDR2 YENEEA. The CDR3 region is CASSAGTGGPSYEQYF. CDR3 DNA: TGTGCCAGCAGCGCCGGGACAGGGGGTCCTTCCTACGAGCAGTACTTC.

This clone was observed a few times. This chain connects TRBV29-1 to TRBJ2-5, with TRBD1 matching 12 bases. The CDR3 contains 13 residues. Germline V gene lookup returns CDR1 SQVTM and CDR2 ANQGSEA. Trimming removed 6 bases from V and 6 bases from J; junction bases left unmatched: 5. CDR3 residues: CSVVRDRGQTQYF. CDR3 bases: TGCAGCGTAGTCAGGGACAGGGGGCAGACCCAGTACTTC.

J is TRBJ1-4 and V is TRBV6-5, with D tentatively TRBD1 (6 bases). The germline V gene encodes CDR1 MNHEY and CDR2 SVGAGI. Trimming removed 7 bases at V and 7 bases at J, with 13 bases between. CDR3 length: 13 residues. The CDR3 DNA is TGTGCCAGCAAAGAACAGGGTAGTGAAAAACTGTTTTTT. As protein: CASKEQGSEKLFF.

At least ten counts were recorded for this clone. This chain connects TRBV14 to TRBJ2-3; 7 nucleotides align to TRBD2. The CDR3 has 15 amino acids. Germline assignment: CDR1 SGHDN and CDR2 FVKESK. The J segment lost 6 bases and the V segment lost 3 bases, leaving 9 bases of the junction unmatched. CDR3 in amino acids: CASSQREGTKDTQYF. The CDR3 coding sequence is TGTGCCAGCAGCCAGAGGGAGGGGACGAAGGATACGCAGTATTTT. Combining the CDR3 with reference TRBV14 and TRBJ2-3 gives the whole variable domain EAGVTQFPSHSVIEKGQTVTLRCDPISGHDNLYWYRRVMGKEIKFLLHFVKESKQDESGMPNNRFLAERTGGTYSTLKVQPAELEDSGVYFCASSQREGTKDTQYFGPGTRLTVL.